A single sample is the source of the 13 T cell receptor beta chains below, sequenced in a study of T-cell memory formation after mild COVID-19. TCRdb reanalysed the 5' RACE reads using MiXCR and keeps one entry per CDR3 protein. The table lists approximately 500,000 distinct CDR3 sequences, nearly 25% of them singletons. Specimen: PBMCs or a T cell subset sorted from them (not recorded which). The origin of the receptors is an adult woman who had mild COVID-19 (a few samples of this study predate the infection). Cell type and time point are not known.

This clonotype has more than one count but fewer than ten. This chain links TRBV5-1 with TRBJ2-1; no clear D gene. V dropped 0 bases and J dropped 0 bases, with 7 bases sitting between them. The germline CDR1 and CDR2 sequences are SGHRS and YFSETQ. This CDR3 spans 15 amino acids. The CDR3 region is CASSLATDSYNEQFF. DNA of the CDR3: TGCGCCAGCAGCTTGGCTACAGACTCCTACAATGAGCAGTTCTTC. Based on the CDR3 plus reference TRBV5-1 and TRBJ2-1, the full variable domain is KAGVTQTPRYLIKTRGQQVTLSCSPISGHRSVSWYQQTPGQGLQFLFEYFSETQRNKGNFPGRFSGRQFSNSRSEMNVSTLELGDSALYLCASSLATDSYNEQFFGPGTRLTVL.

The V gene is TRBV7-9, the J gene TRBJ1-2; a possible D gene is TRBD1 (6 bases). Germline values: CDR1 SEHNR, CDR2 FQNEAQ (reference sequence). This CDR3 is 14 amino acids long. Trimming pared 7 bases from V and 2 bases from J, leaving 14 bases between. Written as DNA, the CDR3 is TGTGCCAGCATCCTATATGGGGGCAACTATGGCTACACCTTC. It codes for CASILYGGNYGYTF.

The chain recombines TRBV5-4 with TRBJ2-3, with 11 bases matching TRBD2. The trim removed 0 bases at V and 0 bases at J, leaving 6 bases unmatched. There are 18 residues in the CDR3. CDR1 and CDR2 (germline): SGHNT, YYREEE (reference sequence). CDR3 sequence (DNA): TGTGCCAGCAGCTTGGACGGCGGGACTAGCGGAAGCACAGATACGCAGTATTTT. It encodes CASSLDGGTSGSTDTQYF. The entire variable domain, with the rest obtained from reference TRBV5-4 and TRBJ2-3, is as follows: ETGVTQSPTHLIKTRGQQVTLRCSSQSGHNTVSWYQQALGQGPQFIFQYYREEENGRGNFPPRFSGLQFPNYSSELNVNALELDDSALYLCASSLDGGTSGSTDTQYFGPGTRLTVL.

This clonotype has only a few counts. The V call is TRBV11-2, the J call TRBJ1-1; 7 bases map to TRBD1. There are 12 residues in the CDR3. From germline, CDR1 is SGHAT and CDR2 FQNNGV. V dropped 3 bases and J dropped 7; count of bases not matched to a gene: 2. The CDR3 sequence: CASSLGTVEAFF. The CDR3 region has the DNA TGTGCCAGCAGCTTGGGGACAGTTGAAGCTTTCTTT. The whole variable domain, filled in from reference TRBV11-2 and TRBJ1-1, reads EAGVAQSPRYKIIEKRQSVAFWCNPISGHATLYWYQQILGQGPKLLIQFQNNGVVDDSQLPKDRFSAERLKGVDSTLKIQPAKLEDSAVYLCASSLGTVEAFFGQGTRLTVV.

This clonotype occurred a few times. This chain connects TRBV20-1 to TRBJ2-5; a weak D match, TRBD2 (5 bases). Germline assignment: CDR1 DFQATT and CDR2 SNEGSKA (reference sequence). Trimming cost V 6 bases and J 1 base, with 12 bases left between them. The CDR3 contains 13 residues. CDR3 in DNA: TGCAGTGCCTTGGACTTGATCCAAGAGACCCAGTACTTC. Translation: CSALDLIQETQYF.

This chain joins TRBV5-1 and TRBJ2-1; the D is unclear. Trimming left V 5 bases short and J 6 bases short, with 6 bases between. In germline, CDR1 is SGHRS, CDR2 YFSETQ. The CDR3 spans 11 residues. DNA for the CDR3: TGCGCCAGCAGGCTTACCAATGAGCAGTTCTTC. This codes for CASRLTNEQFF.

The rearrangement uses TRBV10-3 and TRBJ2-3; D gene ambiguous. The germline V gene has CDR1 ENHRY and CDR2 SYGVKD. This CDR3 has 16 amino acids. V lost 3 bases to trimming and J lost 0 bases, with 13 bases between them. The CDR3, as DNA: TGTGCCATCAGTGATCATATAGGCCTTAGCACAGATACGCAGTATTTT. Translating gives CAISDHIGLSTDTQYF.

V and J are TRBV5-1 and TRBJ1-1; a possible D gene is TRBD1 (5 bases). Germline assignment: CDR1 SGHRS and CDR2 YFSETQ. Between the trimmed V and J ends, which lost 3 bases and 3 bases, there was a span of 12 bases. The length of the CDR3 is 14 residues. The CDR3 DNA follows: TGCGCCAGCAGCTGGGGGGAGAGGGACACTGAAGCTTTCTTT. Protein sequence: CASSWGERDTEAFF.

This CDR3 is CASSLGVRGGQETQYF. The CDR3 DNA reads as TGCGCCAGCAGCTTGGGTGTTCGGGGGGGGCAAGAGACCCAGTACTTC. The chain links TRBV5-1 to TRBJ2-5; 8 bases are a match to TRBD2. The CDR3 is 16 residues long. The J segment lost 2 bases and the V segment lost 0 bases, leaving 6 bases of the junction unmatched. The V gene's germline CDR1 is SGHRS and CDR2 YFSETQ.

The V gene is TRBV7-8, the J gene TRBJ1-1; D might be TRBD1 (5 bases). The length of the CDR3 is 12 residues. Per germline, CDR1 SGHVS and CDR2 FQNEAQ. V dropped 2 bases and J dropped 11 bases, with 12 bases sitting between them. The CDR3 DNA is TGTGCCAGCAGCTTAAGCACGGGACGCGCTTTCTTT. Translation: CASSLSTGRAFF. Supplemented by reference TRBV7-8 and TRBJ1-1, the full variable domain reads GAGVSQSPRYKVAKRGQDVALRCDPISGHVSLFWYQQALGQGPEFLTYFQNEAQLDKSGLPSDRFFAERPEGSVSTLKIQRTQQEDSAVYLCASSLSTGRAFFGQGTRLTVV.

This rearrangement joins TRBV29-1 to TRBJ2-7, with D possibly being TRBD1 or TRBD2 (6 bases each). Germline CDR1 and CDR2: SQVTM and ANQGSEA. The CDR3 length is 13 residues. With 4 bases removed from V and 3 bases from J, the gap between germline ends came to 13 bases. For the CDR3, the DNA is TGCAGCGTTGCCGGGGGCCTCCTCTACGAGCAGTACTTC. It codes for CSVAGGLLYEQYF.

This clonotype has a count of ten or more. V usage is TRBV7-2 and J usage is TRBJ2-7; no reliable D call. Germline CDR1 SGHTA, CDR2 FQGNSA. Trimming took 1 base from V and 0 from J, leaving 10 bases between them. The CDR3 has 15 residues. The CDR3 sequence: CASSLGLGSSYEQYF. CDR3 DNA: TGTGCCAGCAGCTTAGGTCTCGGATCCTCCTACGAGCAGTACTTC.

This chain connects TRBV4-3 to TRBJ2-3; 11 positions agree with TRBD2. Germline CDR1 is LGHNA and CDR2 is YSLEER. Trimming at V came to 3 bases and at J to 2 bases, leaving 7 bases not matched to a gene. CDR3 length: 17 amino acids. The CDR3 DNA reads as TGCGCCAGCAGCCAGGTACTAGCGGGAGCAACCACAGATACGCAGTATTTT. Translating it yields CASSQVLAGATTDTQYF.